This TCR beta chain was captured in a study of T-cell memory formation after mild COVID-19. Remarks on this clonotype: As yet, its antigen is unknown.

cDNA libraries for TCR alpha and TCR beta, carrying sample barcodes and UMIs, came from 5'RACE with constant-segment primers. TCRdb re-analysed the 5' RACE reads in MiXCR, keeping a single row per CDR3 protein. The table has fewer than 250,000 distinct CDR3 sequences, roughly 18% seen once. Study observations and caveats: Largely, contracting CD4+ clones fell within CM and EM, and contracting CD8+ clones within EMRA. The SARS-CoV-2 specificity of second-wave clones reaching peak at day 37 remained unverified.

Trimming removed 9 bases at V and 1 base at J, with 9 bases between. The CDR3 contains 12 residues. Germline-derived CDR1 and CDR2 are SGHRS and YFSETQ. The receptor comes from an adult woman who had mild COVID-19 (a few samples of this study predate the infection). Cell type and time point are not known. V gene TRBV5-1 combines with J gene TRBJ2-3, with D possibly being TRBD1 (5 bases). Input material: PBMCs or a T cell subset sorted from them (not recorded which). The CDR3 reads CATTTGTDTQYF. In DNA form, the CDR3 reads TGCGCCACCACGACAGGCACAGATACGCAGTATTTT.